The text below deals with one TCR beta chain. The antigen it binds to is not known. The record has no base qualities; no much larger clone is one base away. Using the deep immunoSEQ assay, multiplex PCR amplified TCR CDR3 regions from genomic DNA. Genomic DNA extracted from each cell subset was distributed evenly over all wells of several immunoSEQ 96-well plates, and each plate served as one replicate. For sorted subsets, 150 to 250 ng genomic DNA, equal to some 28,000 T cell genomes, was loaded into each replicate PCR. The purified libraries were quantified using a Qubit 3.0 fluorometer, sized with a Bioanalyzer 2100, and then quantified again using the KAPA Library Quantification kit. Every immunoSEQ 96-well plate was sequenced on a separate single-read 150-cycle Illumina NextSeq 550 flow cell. For the original study's pipeline: Because the immunoSEQ output held only junctional sequences and lacked quality scores, the filtering could not match the filtering applied to full-length reads. To assign V/J genes and CDR3, sequences were annotated against IMGT germline references using PyIR, a Python wrapper for IgBLAST v1.9. Reads were removed for weak V/J assignments (E-value above 1e-6), missing CDR3, stop codons, out-of-frame junctions, or ambiguous translated residues. V3J clonotypes were defined by identical inferred V gene, J gene, and CDR3 amino acid sequence. To compute the percentage overlap between repertoires, the number of shared unique clonotypes was divided by the size of the smaller repertoire. RTK rarefaction, the Chao1 estimator, and Recon v2.1 estimates of unobserved clonotypes were used to assess repertoire richness. Generation probabilities were computed with OLGA for all TCRbeta clonotypes obtained by the gDNA method from four donors. This is the immuneACCESS table as TCRdb keeps it, with only in-frame sequences that have V and J called. A part of the clones is gone; compared with another copy, unresolved V genes explain less than half, and the rest is unexplained. V, J and clone size reflect that table, while D and trimming were determined from the DNA. Present in this sample are some 2.1 million clones, 85% to 95% of which were seen just once. The top ten constitute 0.13% of the sample.

Trimming accounts for 5 bases at V and 8 bases at J, while the number of junction bases matched to no gene is 12. Inclusive of the bounding cysteine and phenylalanine, the CDR3 is 15 residues long. Only the CDR3 DNA stays, 45 bases, in frame from base 1. The germline V gene supplies CDR1 SGHTA and CDR2 FQGNSA. Donors were healthy HIV-negative adults with no recently reported acute infections or vaccinations. All donors were Caucasian adults living in Nashville, Tennessee, USA. Magnetic negative selection was used to enrich CD4+ T cells, after which naive cells were positively selected on CD45RA and the negative fraction became the memory subset. Blood was collected by leukapheresis, and PBMCs were isolated by Ficoll-Histopaque density gradient centrifugation and then cryopreserved in liquid nitrogen vapor phase. Analytical flow cytometry was used to check the purity and quantity of every magnetically sorted T cell population. Genomic DNA was isolated from every sorted fraction and measured by UV absorbance on a Nanodrop 2000c.

This sample stems from a study of shared clonotypes between healthy human individuals (dated by TCRdb to 2019 to 2021). The study in broad terms: A few men and a couple of women, aged 18 to 49 years, made up the cohort. The study deeply sequenced blood TCR repertoires of about 5 healthy adults to estimate repertoire size and the extent of clonotype sharing between individuals. Each donor's leukapheresis produced roughly between roughly 0.94 and 9.5 billion PBMCs. For each donor, CD4 naive and CD4 memory were each run on three plates, CD8 naive on two plates, and CD8 memory on one plate. To increase sequencing depth and limit assay-specific biases, different laboratories used diverse techniques to prepare libraries and sequence TCR repertoires.

Summary of the overall study and its limitations: Pairwise subsampling led to the expectation that sequencing depth would affect the degree of clonotype sharing among donors. Sharing across a few donors was observed for around 5% of naive CD4, over 3% of naive CD8, 2% to 2.5% of memory CD4, and about 0.4% of memory CD8 clonotypes. Compared with non-shared clonotypes, clonotypes shared by all four sorted-subset donors had higher generation probabilities. Sampling was restricted to blood, and TCR repertoires in tissues likely differ from the TCR repertoires found in blood. Even with the large sequencing depth, rarefaction of the sorted-subset datasets indicated that sequencing was incomplete. Naive subsets generally had larger estimated clonotype richness than memory subsets did. The genetic and exposure-history diversity represented was limited by the small number of donors.

The receptor chain draws on TRBV7-2 and TRBJ1-5; a stretch of 7 junction bases matches TRBD1. This TCR was sampled from a man in his late teens or twenties in good health. The sequenced sample was naive CD4+ T cells sorted from blood. The sample's cell subset or site label, decoded: CD45RA+ positively selected. The base sequence is TGTGCCAGCAGCCTGGGACAGACGGCGATCGAGCCCCAGCATTTT. This gives the protein CASSLGQTAIEPQHF.